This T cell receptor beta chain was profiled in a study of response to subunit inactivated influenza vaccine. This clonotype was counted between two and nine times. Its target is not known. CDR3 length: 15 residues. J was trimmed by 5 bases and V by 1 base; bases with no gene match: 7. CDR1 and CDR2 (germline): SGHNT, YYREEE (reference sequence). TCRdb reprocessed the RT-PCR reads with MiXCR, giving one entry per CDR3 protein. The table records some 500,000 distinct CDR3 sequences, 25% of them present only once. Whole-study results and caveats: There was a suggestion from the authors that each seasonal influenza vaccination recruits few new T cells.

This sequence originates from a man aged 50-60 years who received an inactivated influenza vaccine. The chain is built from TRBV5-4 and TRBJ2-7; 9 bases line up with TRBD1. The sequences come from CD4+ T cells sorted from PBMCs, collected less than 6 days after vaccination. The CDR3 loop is CASSLSDRGTDEQYF. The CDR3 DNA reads TGTGCCAGCAGCTTGTCGGACAGGGGTACTGACGAGCAGTACTTC. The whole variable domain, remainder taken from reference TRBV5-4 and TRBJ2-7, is ETGVTQSPTHLIKTRGQQVTLRCSSQSGHNTVSWYQQALGQGPQFIFQYYREEENGRGNFPPRFSGLQFPNYSSELNVNALELDDSALYLCASSLSDRGTDEQYFGPGTRLTVT.